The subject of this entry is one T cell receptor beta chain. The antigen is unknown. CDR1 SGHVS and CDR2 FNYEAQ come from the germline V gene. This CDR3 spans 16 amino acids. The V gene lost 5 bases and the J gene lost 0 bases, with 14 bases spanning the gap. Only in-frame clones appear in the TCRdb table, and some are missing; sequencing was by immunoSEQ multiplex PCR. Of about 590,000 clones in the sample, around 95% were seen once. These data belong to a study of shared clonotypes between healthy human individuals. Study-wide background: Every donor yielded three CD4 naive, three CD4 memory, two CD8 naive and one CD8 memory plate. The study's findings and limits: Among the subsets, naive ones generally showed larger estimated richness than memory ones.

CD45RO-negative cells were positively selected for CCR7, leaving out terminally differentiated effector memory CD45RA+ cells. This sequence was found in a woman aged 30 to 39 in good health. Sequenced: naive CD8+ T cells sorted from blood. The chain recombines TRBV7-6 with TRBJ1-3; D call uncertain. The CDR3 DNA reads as TGTGCCAGCAGCCCCATCGTGTCAGGCTCTGGAAACACCATATATTTT. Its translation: CASSPIVSGSGNTIYF.